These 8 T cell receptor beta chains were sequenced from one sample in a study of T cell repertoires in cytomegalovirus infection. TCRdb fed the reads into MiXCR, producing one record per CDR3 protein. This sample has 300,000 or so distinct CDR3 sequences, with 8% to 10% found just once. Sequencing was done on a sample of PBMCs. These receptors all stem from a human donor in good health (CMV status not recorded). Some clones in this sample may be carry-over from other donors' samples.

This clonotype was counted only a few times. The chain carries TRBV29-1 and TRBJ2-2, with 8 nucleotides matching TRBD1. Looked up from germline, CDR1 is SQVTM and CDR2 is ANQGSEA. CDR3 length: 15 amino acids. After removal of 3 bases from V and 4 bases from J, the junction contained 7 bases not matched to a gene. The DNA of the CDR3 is TGCAGCGTTGACCGACTCGACAGGGGCACCGGGGAGCTGTTTTTT. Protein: CSVDRLDRGTGELFF.

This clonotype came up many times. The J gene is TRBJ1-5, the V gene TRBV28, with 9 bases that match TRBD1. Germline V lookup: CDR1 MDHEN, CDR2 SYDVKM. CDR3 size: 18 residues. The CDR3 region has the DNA TGTGTCTCCCTGGGGTTGGGGACAGGGTCTAAGAGCAATCAGCCCCAGCATTTT. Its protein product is CVSLGLGTGSKSNQPQHF. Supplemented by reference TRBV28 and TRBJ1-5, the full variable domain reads DVKVTQSSRYLVKRTGEKVFLECVQDMDHENMFWYRQDPGLGLRLIYFSYDVKMKEKGDIPEGYSVSREKKERFSLILESASTNQTSMYLCVSLGLGTGSKSNQPQHFGDGTRLSIL.

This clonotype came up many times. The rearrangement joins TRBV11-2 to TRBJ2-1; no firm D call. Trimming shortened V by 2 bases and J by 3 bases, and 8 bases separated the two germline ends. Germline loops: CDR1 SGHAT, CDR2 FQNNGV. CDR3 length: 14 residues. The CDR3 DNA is TGTGCCAGCAGCTTATCGGCCTTCTACAATGAGCAGTTCTTC. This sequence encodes CASSLSAFYNEQFF.

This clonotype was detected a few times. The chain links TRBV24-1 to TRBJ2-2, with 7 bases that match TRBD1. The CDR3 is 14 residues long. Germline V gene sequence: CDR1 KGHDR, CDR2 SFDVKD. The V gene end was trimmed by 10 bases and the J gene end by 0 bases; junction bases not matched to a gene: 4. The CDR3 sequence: CATMGQSNTGELFF. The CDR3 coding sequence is TGTGCCACAATGGGACAGTCGAACACCGGGGAGCTGTTTTTT.

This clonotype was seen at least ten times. CDR3 bases: TGCAGTGCTGCAGGGGAATCCGATCAGCCCCAGCATTTT. This encodes CSAAGESDQPQHF. This sequence joins TRBV20-1 and TRBJ1-5, with a tentative D call TRBD1 (6 bases). Germline V gene lookup returns CDR1 DFQATT and CDR2 SNEGSKA (reference sequence). The CDR3 extends over 13 amino acids. V was trimmed by 5 bases and J by 5 bases, leaving 13 bases between them.

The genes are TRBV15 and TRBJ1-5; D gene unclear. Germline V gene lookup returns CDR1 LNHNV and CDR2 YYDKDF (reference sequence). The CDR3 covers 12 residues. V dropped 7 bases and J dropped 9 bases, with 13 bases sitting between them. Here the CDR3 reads CATNTIPTPQHF. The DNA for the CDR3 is TGTGCCACCAATACAATACCAACGCCCCAGCATTTT.

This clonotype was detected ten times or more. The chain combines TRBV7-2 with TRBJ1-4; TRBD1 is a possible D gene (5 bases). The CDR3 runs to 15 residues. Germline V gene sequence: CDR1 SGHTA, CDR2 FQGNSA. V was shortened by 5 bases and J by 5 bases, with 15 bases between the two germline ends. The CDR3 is CASSTSGTLNEKLFF. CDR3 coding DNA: TGTGCCAGCAGCACGTCCGGGACTCTAAATGAAAAACTGTTTTTT. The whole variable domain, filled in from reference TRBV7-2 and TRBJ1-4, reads GAGVSQSPSNKVTEKGKDVELRCDPISGHTALYWYRQSLGQGLEFLIYFQGNSAPDKSGLPSDRFSAERTGGSVSTLTIQRTQQEDSAVYLCASSTSGTLNEKLFFGSGTQLSVL.

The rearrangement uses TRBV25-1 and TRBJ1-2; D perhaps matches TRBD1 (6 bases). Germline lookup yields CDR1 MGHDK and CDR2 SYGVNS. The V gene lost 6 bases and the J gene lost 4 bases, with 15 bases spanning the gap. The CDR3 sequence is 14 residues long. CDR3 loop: CASRQGNSGYGYTF. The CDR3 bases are TGTGCCAGCAGACAGGGTAATAGTGGCTATGGCTACACCTTC.